This T cell receptor beta chain was obtained from a study of blood T cell repertoires in COVID-19. Study context: T cells, B-cell-depleted T cells, or PBMCs supplied cDNA or gDNA.

Clones were sequenced by immunoSEQ multiplex PCR, and TCRdb holds only the in-frame ones, with some missing. The repertoire holds more than 150,000 clones, with 88% as singletons. The CDR3 has 15 amino acids. The V and J ends lost 2 bases and 0 bases respectively, with 7 bases between them. Germline V gene sequence: CDR1 LNHDA, CDR2 SQIVND (reference sequence). The clonotype was recovered from a woman in her seventies with acute or convalescent COVID-19. The gene calls are TRBV19 and TRBJ2-2; D is perhaps TRBD1 (5 bases). Material for sequencing was peripheral blood. The CDR3 spells CASSIPGSNTGELFF. The CDR3 DNA follows: TGTGCCAGTAGTATACCAGGGTCGAACACCGGGGAGCTGTTTTTT.